The 17 T cell receptor beta chains below were found in one sample sequenced in a study of CD8+CD57+ T cells in acquired aplastic anemia. TCR beta VDJ and CDR3 were profiled, and genomic DNA was the template. TCRdb re-analysed the reads in MiXCR, keeping a single row per CDR3 protein. This table holds approximately 160,000 distinct CDR3 sequences, approximately 40% found once. Sequenced: sorted CD4+, CD8+, or CD8+CD57+ T cells (not recorded which) from PBMCs. These receptors were collected from a human donor in good health.

The chain uses TRBV5-1 and TRBJ2-1; TRBD2 aligns across 10 bases. CDR3 size: 14 residues. The germline CDR1 and CDR2 sequences are SGHRS and YFSETQ. The junction had 2 bases not matched to a gene; V was cut back by 4 bases and J by 4 bases. This CDR3 reads CASSLTSGYNEQFF. CDR3 nucleotide sequence: TGCGCCAGCAGCCTGACTAGCGGGTACAATGAGCAGTTCTTC.

This clonotype was recorded many times. The CDR3 spells CATSDPDSNQPQHF. The CDR3 bases are TGTGCCACCAGTGATCCGGATAGCAATCAGCCCCAGCATTTT. The chain combines TRBV24-1 with TRBJ1-5; D remains ambiguous. V lost 3 bases to trimming and J lost 0 bases, with 5 bases between them. The germline CDR1 and CDR2 sequences are KGHDR and SFDVKD. CDR3 size: 14 residues.

The chain links TRBV7-6 to TRBJ2-5, with D perhaps matching TRBD1 or TRBD2 (6 bases each). The CDR3 runs to 18 residues. Germline CDR1 and CDR2: SGHVS and FNYEAQ. V lost 2 bases to trimming and J lost 0 bases, with 19 bases between them. This CDR3 reads CASSLLPWGAQYQETQYF. CDR3 sequence (DNA): TGTGCCAGCAGCTTACTCCCTTGGGGGGCTCAGTACCAAGAGACCCAGTACTTC.

The rearrangement links TRBV24-1 to TRBJ1-1; 10 nucleotides line up with TRBD1. The CDR3 totals 14 residues. V trimming: 10 bases; J trimming: 0 bases; junction bases outside the gene matches: 4. CDR1 is KGHDR and CDR2 is SFDVKD in the germline V gene. This chain's CDR3 is CATRDRGLNTEAFF. As DNA, the CDR3 is TGTGCCACTCGGGACAGGGGACTGAACACTGAAGCTTTCTTT.

V gene TRBV28 combines with J gene TRBJ2-7; D is undetermined. Germline V gene lookup returns CDR1 MDHEN and CDR2 SYDVKM. The CDR3 covers 15 residues. Trimming took off 6 bases at V and 7 bases at J, with 22 bases between the two ends. The DNA for the CDR3 is TGTGCCAGCAGCCCACTTGGGTTGAACCAGTTGGAGCAGTACTTC. It yields the protein CASSPLGLNQLEQYF.

This clonotype was counted once. The gene calls are TRBV7-2 and TRBJ1-5; D remains ambiguous. Per germline, CDR1 SGHTA and CDR2 FQGNSA. V was clipped by 3 bases and J by 7 bases, with 10 bases between them. The CDR3 extends over 13 amino acids. CDR3 in DNA: TGTGCCAGCAGCTTTTCGGGTGGCCAGCCCCAGCATTTT. This codes for CASSFSGGQPQHF.

The chain employs TRBV7-8 and TRBJ1-5; no clear D gene. Germline V gives CDR1 SGHVS, CDR2 FQNEAQ. This CDR3 region has 13 residues. V gave up 10 bases and J gave up 2 bases, with 12 bases separating them. The DNA for the CDR3 is TGTGCCACTACCCAGATCGGCAATCAGCCCCAGCATTTT. Encoded protein: CATTQIGNQPQHF.

In its sample, this clonotype was seen once. V is TRBV2 and J is TRBJ1-6; D remains ambiguous. This CDR3 region has 13 residues. Trimming cost V 5 bases and J 8 bases, with 10 bases left between them. CDR1 SNHLY and CDR2 FYNNEI come from the germline V gene. Here the CDR3 reads CASSPFHDSPLHF. The CDR3 coding sequence is TGTGCCAGCAGTCCCTTCCATGATTCACCCCTCCACTTT.

This chain links TRBV4-1 with TRBJ2-2; TRBD2 agrees at 7 bases. The CDR3 consists of 15 residues. Losses at the gene ends were 2 bases for V and 5 bases for J; bases not matched to a gene: 5. Looked up from germline, CDR1 is MGHRA and CDR2 is YSYEKL. CDR3 sequence (DNA): TGCGCCAGCAGCCAAAGGGGCGGGAGAACCGGGGAGCTGTTTTTT. Its translation is CASSQRGGRTGELFF.

This clonotype appeared many times. The gene calls are TRBV18 and TRBJ2-7, with 7 bases lining up with TRBD1. V was clipped by 5 bases and J by 6 bases; unmatched bases: 1. CDR1 and CDR2 from the germline V gene are KGHSH and LQKENI. This CDR3 has 11 amino acids. The CDR3 region has the DNA TGTGCCAGCTCAAACAGGGGCGAGCAGTACTTC. It encodes CASSNRGEQYF. The full variable domain, completed using reference TRBV18 and TRBJ2-7, is NAGVMQNPRHLVRRRGQEARLRCSPMKGHSHVYWYRQLPEEGLKFMVYLQKENIIDESGMPKERFSAEFPKEGPSILRIQQVVRGDSAAYFCASSNRGEQYFGPGTRLTVT.

With regard to this clonotype: At one end the junction does not follow the germline gene, possibly because of a read error. The chain couples TRBV18 to TRBJ2-1; 7 nucleotides agree with TRBD2. Germline CDR1 and CDR2: KGHSH and LQKENI. The CDR3 spans 16 residues. The DNA for the CDR3 is TGTGCCAGATCACCACCAGGGACTATCTCCTACAATGAGCAGTTCTTC. Translated, it gives CARSPPGTISYNEQFF.

This clonotype appeared a single time. The chain is built from TRBV20-1 and TRBJ1-1; the D gene is possibly TRBD1 (6 bases). From germline, CDR1 is DFQATT and CDR2 SNEGSKA (reference sequence). Trimming stripped 0 bases from V and 1 base from J, with 12 bases between. CDR3 length equals 15 residues. The CDR3 here is CSARDQYRANTEAFF. Here the CDR3 DNA reads TGCAGTGCTAGAGATCAGTACAGGGCGAACACTGAAGCTTTCTTT.

The chain links TRBV19 to TRBJ2-2; D is undetermined. Germline loops: CDR1 LNHDA, CDR2 SQIVND (reference sequence). The CDR3 has 13 residues. V shed 3 bases and J shed 14 bases, with 16 bases lying between them. The CDR3 region has the DNA TGTGCCAGTAGTATCGTGAGCAAGGACGATCTGTTTTTT. Translation gives CASSIVSKDDLFF.

Here the CDR3 DNA reads TGTGCCAGCAGCCCGGGACCAGGGTACGAGCAGTACTTC. It codes for CASSPGPGYEQYF. V and J are TRBV5-4 and TRBJ2-7, with D perhaps being TRBD1 or TRBD2 (5 bases each). CDR1 and CDR2 from the germline V gene are SGHNT and YYREEE (reference sequence). The CDR3 runs to 13 residues. V shed 4 bases and J shed 4 bases, with 12 bases lying between them.

This clonotype has a count of ten or more. The chain is built from TRBV5-5 and TRBJ1-1; unclear D gene. The CDR3 has 15 residues. The germline gives CDR1 SGHKS, CDR2 YYEKEE (reference sequence). V was clipped by 0 bases and J by 1 base, with 10 bases between them. CDR3 bases: TGTGCCAGCAGCTTGGGACCAATCCCGAACACTGAAGCTTTCTTT. Translated: CASSLGPIPNTEAFF.

This clonotype was observed at least ten times. The V call is TRBV9, the J call TRBJ2-1; D ambiguous. The length of the CDR3 is 13 residues. The germline CDR1 and CDR2 sequences are SGDLS and YYNGEE. The V end lost 4 bases, the J end lost 9 bases, and 14 bases lay between the germline ends. In nucleotides, the CDR3 is TGTGCCAGCAGCTTCTCGCGATTGGGTGAGCAGTTCTTC. This codes for CASSFSRLGEQFF. The entire variable domain, with the rest obtained from reference TRBV9 and TRBJ2-1, is as follows: DSGVTQTPKHLITATGQRVTLRCSPRSGDLSVYWYQQSLDQGLQFLIQYYNGEERAKGNILERFSAQQFPDLHSELNLSSLELGDSALYFCASSFSRLGEQFFGPGTRLTVL.

This clonotype has ten or more counts. The chain carries TRBV7-9 and TRBJ2-7; 7 bases are a match to TRBD1. The CDR3 runs 13 residues. V shed 4 bases, J shed 5 bases, and the junction held 5 bases outside the gene matches. CDR1 is SEHNR and CDR2 is FQNEAQ in the germline V gene (reference sequence). This CDR3 reads CASSSQGFDEQYF. The CDR3 DNA is TGTGCCAGCAGCTCACAGGGGTTCGACGAGCAGTACTTC.